This TCR beta chain was documented in a study of T cells in Graves' hyperthyroidism and ophthalmopathy. TCR beta CDR3 sequences were amplified from RNA transcripts. The HTBI primer set served for first-round RT-PCR of the TCR CDR3. TCRdb redid the calling of the multiplex PCR reads with MiXCR, one entry per CDR3 protein. Among about 590,000 distinct CDR3 sequences listed, approximately 14% were seen once. This clonotype was observed many times. The CDR3 spans 13 residues. Unmatched junction bases numbered 8, after V lost 6 bases and J lost 8 bases. CDR1 is MNHEY and CDR2 is SMNVEV in the germline V gene (reference sequence).

This chain joins TRBV27 and TRBJ1-2, with 8 bases aligning to TRBD1. Sequencing input: blood. The receptor's source is a woman aged 30 to 39 with Graves' hyperthyroidism. Written as DNA, the CDR3 is TGTGCCAGCAGCCGACAGGGGTCGGCAGGCTACACCTTC. This gives the protein CASSRQGSAGYTF.